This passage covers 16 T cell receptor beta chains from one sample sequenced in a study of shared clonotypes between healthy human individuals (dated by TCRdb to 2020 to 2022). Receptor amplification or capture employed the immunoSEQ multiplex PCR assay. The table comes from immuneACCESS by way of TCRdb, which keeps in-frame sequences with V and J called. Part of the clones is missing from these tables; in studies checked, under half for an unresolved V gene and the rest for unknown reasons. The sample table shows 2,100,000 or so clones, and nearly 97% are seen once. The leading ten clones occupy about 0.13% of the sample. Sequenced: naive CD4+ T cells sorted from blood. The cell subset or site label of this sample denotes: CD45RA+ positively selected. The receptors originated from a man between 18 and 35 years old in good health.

In nucleotides, the CDR3 is TGCGCCAGCAGCCAAGACGCGGGAGCCTCTACCACAGATACGCAGTATTTT. This translates into CASSQDAGASTTDTQYF. V usage is TRBV4-1 and J usage is TRBJ2-3, with 7 bases identical to TRBD2. The CDR3 covers 17 residues. V lost 0 bases to trimming and J lost 2 bases; unmatched junction nucleotides: 8. CDR1 MGHRA and CDR2 YSYEKL come from the germline V gene.

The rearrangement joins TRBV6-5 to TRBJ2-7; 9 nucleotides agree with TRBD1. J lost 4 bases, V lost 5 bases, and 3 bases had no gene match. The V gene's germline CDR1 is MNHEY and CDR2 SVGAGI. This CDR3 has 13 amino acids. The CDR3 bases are TGTGCCAGCAGTCACGGGACAGGGTACGAGCAGTACTTC. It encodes CASSHGTGYEQYF.

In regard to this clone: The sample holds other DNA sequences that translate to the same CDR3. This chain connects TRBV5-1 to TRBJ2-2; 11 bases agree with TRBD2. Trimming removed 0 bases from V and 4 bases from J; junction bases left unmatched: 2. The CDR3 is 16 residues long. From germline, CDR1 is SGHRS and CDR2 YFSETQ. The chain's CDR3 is CASSLELAGVTGELFF. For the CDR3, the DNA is TGCGCCAGCAGCTTGGAACTAGCGGGAGTCACCGGGGAGCTGTTTTTT.

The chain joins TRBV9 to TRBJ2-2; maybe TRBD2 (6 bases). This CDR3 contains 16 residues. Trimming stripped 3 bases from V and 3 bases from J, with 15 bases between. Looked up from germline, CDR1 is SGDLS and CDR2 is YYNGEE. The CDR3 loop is CASSAGTGLYTGELFF. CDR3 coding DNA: TGTGCCAGCAGCGCAGGGACGGGACTGTACACCGGGGAGCTGTTTTTT.

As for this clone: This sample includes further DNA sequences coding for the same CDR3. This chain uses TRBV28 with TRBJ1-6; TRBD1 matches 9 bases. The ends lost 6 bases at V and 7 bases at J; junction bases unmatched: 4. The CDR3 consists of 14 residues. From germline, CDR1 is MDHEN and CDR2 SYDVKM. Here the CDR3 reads CASRGTGSNSPLHF. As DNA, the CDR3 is TGTGCCAGCAGGGGGACAGGGTCGAATTCACCCCTCCACTTT.

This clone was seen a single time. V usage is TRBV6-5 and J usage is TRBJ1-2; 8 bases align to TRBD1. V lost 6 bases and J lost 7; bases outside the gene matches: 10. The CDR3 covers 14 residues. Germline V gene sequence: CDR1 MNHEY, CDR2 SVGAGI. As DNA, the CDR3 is TGTGCCAGCAGCTACGGACAGGGCCTTGGTGGCTACACCTTC. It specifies CASSYGQGLGGYTF.

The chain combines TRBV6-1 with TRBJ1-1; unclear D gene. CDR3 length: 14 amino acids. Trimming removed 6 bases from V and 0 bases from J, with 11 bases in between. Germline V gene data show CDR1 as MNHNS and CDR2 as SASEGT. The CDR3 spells CASRSGRLNTEAFF. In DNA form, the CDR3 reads TGTGCCAGCAGAAGCGGACGTTTGAACACTGAAGCTTTCTTT.

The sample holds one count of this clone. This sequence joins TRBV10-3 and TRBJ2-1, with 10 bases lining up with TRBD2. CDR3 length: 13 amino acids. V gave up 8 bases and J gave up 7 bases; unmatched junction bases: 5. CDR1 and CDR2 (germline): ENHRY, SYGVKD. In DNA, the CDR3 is TGTGCCATCGGTAGCGGGGGGCCTAATGAGCAGTTCTTC. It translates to CAIGSGGPNEQFF.

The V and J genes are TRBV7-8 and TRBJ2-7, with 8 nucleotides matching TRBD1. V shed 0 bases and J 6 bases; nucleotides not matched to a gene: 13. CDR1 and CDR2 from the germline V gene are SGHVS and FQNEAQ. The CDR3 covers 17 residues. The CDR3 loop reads CASSLAPPGTGDSEQYF. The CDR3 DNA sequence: TGTGCCAGCAGCTTAGCCCCACCTGGGACAGGCGATAGCGAGCAGTACTTC.

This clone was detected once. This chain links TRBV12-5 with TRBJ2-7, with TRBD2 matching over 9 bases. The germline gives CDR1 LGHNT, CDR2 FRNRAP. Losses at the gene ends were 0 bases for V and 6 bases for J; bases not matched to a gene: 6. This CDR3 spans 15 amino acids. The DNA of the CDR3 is TGTGCTAGTGGTTTGGTACCCGCGGGAGGGCCCGAGCAGTACTTC. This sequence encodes CASGLVPAGGPEQYF.

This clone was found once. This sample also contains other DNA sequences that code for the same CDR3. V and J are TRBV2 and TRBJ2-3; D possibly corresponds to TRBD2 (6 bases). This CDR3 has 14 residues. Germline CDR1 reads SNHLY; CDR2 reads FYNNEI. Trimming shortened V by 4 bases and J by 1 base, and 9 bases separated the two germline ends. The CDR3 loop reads CASSGPGGTDTQYF. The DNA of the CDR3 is TGTGCCAGCAGTGGTCCGGGGGGCACAGATACGCAGTATTTT.

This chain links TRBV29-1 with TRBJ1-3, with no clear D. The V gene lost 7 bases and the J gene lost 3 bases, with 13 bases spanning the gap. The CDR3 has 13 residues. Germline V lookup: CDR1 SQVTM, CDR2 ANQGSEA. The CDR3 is CSAVAWLGNTIYF. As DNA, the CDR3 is TGCAGCGCCGTCGCATGGCTTGGAAACACCATATATTTT.

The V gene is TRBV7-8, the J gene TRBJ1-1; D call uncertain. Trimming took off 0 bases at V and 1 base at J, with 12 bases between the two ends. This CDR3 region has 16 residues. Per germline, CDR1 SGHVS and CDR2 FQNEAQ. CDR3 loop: CASSLARGQSNTEAFF. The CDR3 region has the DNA TGTGCCAGCAGCTTAGCTCGCGGGCAGTCGAACACTGAAGCTTTCTTT.

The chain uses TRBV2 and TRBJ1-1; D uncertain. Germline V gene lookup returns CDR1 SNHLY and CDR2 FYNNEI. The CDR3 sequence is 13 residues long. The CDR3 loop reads CAALLDFNTEAFF. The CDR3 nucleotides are TGTGCAGCGCTTTTGGACTTCAACACTGAAGCTTTCTTT. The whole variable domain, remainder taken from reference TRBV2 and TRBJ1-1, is EPEVTQTPSHQVTQMGQEVILRCVPISNHLYFYWYRQILGQKVEFLVSFYNNEISEKSEIFDDQFSVERPDGSNFTLKIRSTKLEDSAMYFCAALLDFNTEAFFGQGTRLTVV.

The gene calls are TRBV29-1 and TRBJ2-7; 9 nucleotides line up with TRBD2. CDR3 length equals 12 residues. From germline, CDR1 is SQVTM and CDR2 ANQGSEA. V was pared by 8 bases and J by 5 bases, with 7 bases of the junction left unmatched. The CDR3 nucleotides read TGCAGCTGTGGGCGGGGGGGCCACGAGCAGTACTTC. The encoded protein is CSCGRGGHEQYF.

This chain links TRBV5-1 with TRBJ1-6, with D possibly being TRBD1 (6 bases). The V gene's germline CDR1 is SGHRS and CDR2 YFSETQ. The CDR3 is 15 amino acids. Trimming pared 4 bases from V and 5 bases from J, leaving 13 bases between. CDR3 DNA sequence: TGCGCCAGCAGCCTCTCCGGGGGCAATAATTCACCCCTCCACTTT. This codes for CASSLSGGNNSPLHF.